Included here is one T cell receptor beta chain sequence, with context. The CDR3 extends over 20 amino acids. Per the germline V gene, CDR1 is SGHRS and CDR2 is YFSETQ. The J segment lost 2 bases and the V segment lost 4 bases, leaving 12 bases of the junction unmatched. The data are from a study of blood T cell repertoires in COVID-19. Profiling relied on immunoSEQ multiplex PCR, and the TCRdb table lists in-frame clones only, not all of them. Of about 39,000 clones in the sample, about nine tenths were seen once. The TCR comes from a middle-aged man with active COVID-19. Sequencing used peripheral blood. The V call is TRBV5-1, the J call TRBJ2-1; 16 bases line up with TRBD2. For the CDR3, the DNA is TGCGCCAGCAGCACGGGACTAGCGGGAGGGCCCTTAGGGACCTACAATGAGCAGTTCTTC. This codes for CASSTGLAGGPLGTYNEQFF.